This T cell receptor beta chain was captured by sequencing in a study of T cells in Graves' hyperthyroidism and ophthalmopathy. General observations from the study: In the blood, most expanded thyroid clonotypes above 0.001 appeared as well.

The germline gives CDR1 SGHRS, CDR2 YFSETQ. V was clipped by 4 bases and J by 8 bases, with 24 bases between them. The CDR3 is 17 amino acids. The table lists this clonotype with many counts. What it recognizes is unknown. Amplified regions were TCR beta CDR3 sequences from RNA transcripts. The TCR CDR3 first-round RT-PCR relied on the HTBI primer set. MiXCR, applied by TCRdb to the multiplex PCR reads, yields one record per CDR3 protein. The sample comprises about 500,000 distinct CDR3 sequences, approximately 49% of which are singletons, and about two fifths rests with the top ten. This rearrangement joins TRBV5-1 to TRBJ1-4; tentatively, D is TRBD1 (6 bases). The sample comprised peripheral blood or thyroid tissue (not recorded which). The TCR originated in an adult woman with Graves' disease, either hyperthyroidism or ophthalmopathy (not recorded which). CDR3 nucleotide sequence: TGCGCCAGCAGCACGTCCGGGACTCCTGATACAGGGGAAAAACTGTTTTTT. Its protein is CASSTSGTPDTGEKLFF. Using reference TRBV5-1 and TRBJ1-4 for the parts outside the CDR3, the full variable domain is KAGVTQTPRYLIKTRGQQVTLSCSPISGHRSVSWYQQTPGQGLQFLFEYFSETQRNKGNFPGRFSGRQFSNSRSEMNVSTLELGDSALYLCASSTSGTPDTGEKLFFGSGTQLSVL.